The 10 T cell receptor beta chains below all came from one sample that was sequenced in a study of CD4 T cells in relation to SARS-CoV-2 and coronaviruses. The unexposed donors gave CD4+ T cells in about 2011-2018, prior to COVID-19. Isolation of CD4+ T cells took place after about 9 days in culture. Their antigens are not known. Sequenced by immunoSEQ multiplex PCR; TCRdb stores in-frame clones only, minus some. The repertoire holds approximately 20,000 clones, 74% seen once, with about an eighth in the top ten. The sample was CD4+ T cells from PBMCs, cultured in vitro. The receptor source for this set is a human donor in good health.

This chain uses TRBV7-3 with TRBJ2-7, with D possibly TRBD2 on 5 matching bases. The CDR3 covers 14 residues. V dropped 10 bases and J dropped 2 bases, with 18 bases sitting between them. The V gene's germline CDR1 is SGHTA and CDR2 FQGTGA. The CDR3 loop reads CATRTGSTTYEQYF. The CDR3 DNA reads TGTGCCACTAGAACGGGGTCTACAACCTACGAGCAGTACTTC.

The CDR3 loop is CASSLGVSGRVGPYNEQFF. The CDR3 nucleotides read TGCGCCAGCAGCTTGGGGGTCAGCGGGAGGGTAGGGCCCTACAATGAGCAGTTCTTC. The rearrangement uses TRBV5-1 and TRBJ2-1, with 10 bases that match TRBD2. V dropped 0 bases and J dropped 2; count of bases not matched to a gene: 11. Per germline, CDR1 SGHRS and CDR2 YFSETQ. This CDR3 comprises 19 residues.

The V call is TRBV7-3, the J call TRBJ2-2; D ambiguous. The V end was cut by 2 bases, the J end by 7 bases, with 8 bases between. Germline-derived CDR1 and CDR2 are SGHTA and FQGTGA. The CDR3 is made up of 13 amino acids. The CDR3 sequence is CASSLEGIGELFF. Written as DNA, the CDR3 is TGTGCCAGCAGCTTAGAAGGCATCGGGGAGCTGTTTTTT.

The rearrangement uses TRBV11-2 and TRBJ2-7; the D gene is possibly TRBD1 (5 bases). Per the germline V gene, CDR1 is SGHAT and CDR2 is FQNNGV. The germline V and J ends were trimmed by 1 base and 1 base, with 11 bases remaining between them. CDR3 size: 15 residues. CDR3 in amino acids: CASSLALDSSYEQYF. As DNA, the CDR3 is TGTGCCAGCAGCTTAGCCCTAGACAGTTCCTACGAGCAGTACTTC.

The chain joins TRBV18 to TRBJ2-1, with D possibly TRBD2 on 7 matching bases. Trimming took off 1 base at V and 7 bases at J, with 14 bases between the two ends. Germline V lookup: CDR1 KGHSH, CDR2 LQKENI. This CDR3 is 15 amino acids long. Here the CDR3 DNA reads TGTGCCAGCTCACCACAGGGGGGGGCAGAAAATGAGCAGTTCTTC. Translating gives CASSPQGGAENEQFF.

The V gene is TRBV6-1, the J gene TRBJ1-4; a possible D gene is TRBD1 (5 bases). Trimming took off 3 bases at V and 5 bases at J, with 10 bases between the two ends. Germline V CDR1 and CDR2: MNHNS, SASEGT. The CDR3 has 14 amino acids. The CDR3 reads CASSDRAINEKLFF. As DNA, the CDR3 is TGTGCCAGCAGTGACAGGGCCATCAATGAAAAACTGTTTTTT.

This chain uses TRBV3-1 (or the pseudogene TRBV3-2) with TRBJ1-4, with a weak D call TRBD1 (5 bases). CDR1 is LGHDT, CDR2 YNNKEL, per germline (reference sequence). The V gene lost 3 bases and the J gene lost 8 bases, with 10 bases spanning the gap. CDR3 length: 13 residues. The CDR3: CASSQVGVEKLFF. The CDR3 bases are TGTGCCAGCAGCCAGGTAGGGGTCGAAAAACTGTTTTTT.

This chain uses TRBV3-1 (or the pseudogene TRBV3-2) with TRBJ2-2; D unclear. CDR1 is LGHDT and CDR2 is YNNKEL in the germline V gene (reference sequence). The CDR3 totals 13 residues. Trimming stripped 4 bases from V and 1 base from J, with 4 bases between. The CDR3 bases are TGTGCCAGCAGCCCCGGGAACACCGGGGAGCTGTTTTTT. This sequence encodes CASSPGNTGELFF.

This chain joins TRBV7-3 and TRBJ1-1; D unresolved. The germline CDR1 and CDR2 sequences are SGHTA and FQGTGA. V dropped 5 bases and J dropped 2 bases, with 9 bases sitting between them. The CDR3 has 13 amino acids. CDR3 nucleotide sequence: TGTGCCAGCAGCCAACAAAGTAACACTGAAGCTTTCTTT. This sequence encodes CASSQQSNTEAFF.

This clone was found a few times. The rearrangement joins TRBV5-6 to TRBJ1-6; TRBD1 matches 11 bases. With V trimmed by 3 bases and J by 11 bases, 4 bases remained unmatched. Germline V gives CDR1 SGHDT, CDR2 YYEEEE. This CDR3 is 14 amino acids long. CDR3 DNA: TGTGCCAGCAGCTGGGGGACAGGGGGTACACCCCTCCACTTT. Translating it yields CASSWGTGGTPLHF.